This T cell receptor beta chain was captured in a study of cytomegalovirus exposure and HLA in healthy donors. This clone was found once. What it recognizes is unknown. Whole-study results and caveats: A later analysis linked around 17,000 TCR beta sequences to HLA alleles at 0.05 false discovery rate. Accurate HLA-A and HLA-B prediction from TCR beta sequences was reported for most subjects. Exclusion applied to some V segments, including TRBV6-2 and TRBV6-3, as they were indistinguishable. Published work reported that the classifier diagnosed cytomegalovirus status with high specificity and sensitivity.

Primers: 60 Vbeta forward and 13 Jbeta reverse. Assay used: immunoSEQ multiplex PCR; TCRdb lists only in-frame clones, some missing. The sample contains some 120,000 clones, approximately 81% of which appear only once. The CDR3 has 16 residues. CDR1 is MNHEY, CDR2 SMNVEV, per germline (reference sequence). V lost 2 bases and J lost 5; bases outside the gene matches: 10. Material: PBMCs. The chain combines TRBV27 with TRBJ2-5; 8 bases fit TRBD1. This TCR was recovered from a woman aged 25-40 years in good health and CMV-seronegative. As DNA, the CDR3 is TGTGCCAGCAGTTTAGGTCTGCCAGGGGGCAAGGAGACCCAGTACTTC. Its protein product is CASSLGLPGGKETQYF.